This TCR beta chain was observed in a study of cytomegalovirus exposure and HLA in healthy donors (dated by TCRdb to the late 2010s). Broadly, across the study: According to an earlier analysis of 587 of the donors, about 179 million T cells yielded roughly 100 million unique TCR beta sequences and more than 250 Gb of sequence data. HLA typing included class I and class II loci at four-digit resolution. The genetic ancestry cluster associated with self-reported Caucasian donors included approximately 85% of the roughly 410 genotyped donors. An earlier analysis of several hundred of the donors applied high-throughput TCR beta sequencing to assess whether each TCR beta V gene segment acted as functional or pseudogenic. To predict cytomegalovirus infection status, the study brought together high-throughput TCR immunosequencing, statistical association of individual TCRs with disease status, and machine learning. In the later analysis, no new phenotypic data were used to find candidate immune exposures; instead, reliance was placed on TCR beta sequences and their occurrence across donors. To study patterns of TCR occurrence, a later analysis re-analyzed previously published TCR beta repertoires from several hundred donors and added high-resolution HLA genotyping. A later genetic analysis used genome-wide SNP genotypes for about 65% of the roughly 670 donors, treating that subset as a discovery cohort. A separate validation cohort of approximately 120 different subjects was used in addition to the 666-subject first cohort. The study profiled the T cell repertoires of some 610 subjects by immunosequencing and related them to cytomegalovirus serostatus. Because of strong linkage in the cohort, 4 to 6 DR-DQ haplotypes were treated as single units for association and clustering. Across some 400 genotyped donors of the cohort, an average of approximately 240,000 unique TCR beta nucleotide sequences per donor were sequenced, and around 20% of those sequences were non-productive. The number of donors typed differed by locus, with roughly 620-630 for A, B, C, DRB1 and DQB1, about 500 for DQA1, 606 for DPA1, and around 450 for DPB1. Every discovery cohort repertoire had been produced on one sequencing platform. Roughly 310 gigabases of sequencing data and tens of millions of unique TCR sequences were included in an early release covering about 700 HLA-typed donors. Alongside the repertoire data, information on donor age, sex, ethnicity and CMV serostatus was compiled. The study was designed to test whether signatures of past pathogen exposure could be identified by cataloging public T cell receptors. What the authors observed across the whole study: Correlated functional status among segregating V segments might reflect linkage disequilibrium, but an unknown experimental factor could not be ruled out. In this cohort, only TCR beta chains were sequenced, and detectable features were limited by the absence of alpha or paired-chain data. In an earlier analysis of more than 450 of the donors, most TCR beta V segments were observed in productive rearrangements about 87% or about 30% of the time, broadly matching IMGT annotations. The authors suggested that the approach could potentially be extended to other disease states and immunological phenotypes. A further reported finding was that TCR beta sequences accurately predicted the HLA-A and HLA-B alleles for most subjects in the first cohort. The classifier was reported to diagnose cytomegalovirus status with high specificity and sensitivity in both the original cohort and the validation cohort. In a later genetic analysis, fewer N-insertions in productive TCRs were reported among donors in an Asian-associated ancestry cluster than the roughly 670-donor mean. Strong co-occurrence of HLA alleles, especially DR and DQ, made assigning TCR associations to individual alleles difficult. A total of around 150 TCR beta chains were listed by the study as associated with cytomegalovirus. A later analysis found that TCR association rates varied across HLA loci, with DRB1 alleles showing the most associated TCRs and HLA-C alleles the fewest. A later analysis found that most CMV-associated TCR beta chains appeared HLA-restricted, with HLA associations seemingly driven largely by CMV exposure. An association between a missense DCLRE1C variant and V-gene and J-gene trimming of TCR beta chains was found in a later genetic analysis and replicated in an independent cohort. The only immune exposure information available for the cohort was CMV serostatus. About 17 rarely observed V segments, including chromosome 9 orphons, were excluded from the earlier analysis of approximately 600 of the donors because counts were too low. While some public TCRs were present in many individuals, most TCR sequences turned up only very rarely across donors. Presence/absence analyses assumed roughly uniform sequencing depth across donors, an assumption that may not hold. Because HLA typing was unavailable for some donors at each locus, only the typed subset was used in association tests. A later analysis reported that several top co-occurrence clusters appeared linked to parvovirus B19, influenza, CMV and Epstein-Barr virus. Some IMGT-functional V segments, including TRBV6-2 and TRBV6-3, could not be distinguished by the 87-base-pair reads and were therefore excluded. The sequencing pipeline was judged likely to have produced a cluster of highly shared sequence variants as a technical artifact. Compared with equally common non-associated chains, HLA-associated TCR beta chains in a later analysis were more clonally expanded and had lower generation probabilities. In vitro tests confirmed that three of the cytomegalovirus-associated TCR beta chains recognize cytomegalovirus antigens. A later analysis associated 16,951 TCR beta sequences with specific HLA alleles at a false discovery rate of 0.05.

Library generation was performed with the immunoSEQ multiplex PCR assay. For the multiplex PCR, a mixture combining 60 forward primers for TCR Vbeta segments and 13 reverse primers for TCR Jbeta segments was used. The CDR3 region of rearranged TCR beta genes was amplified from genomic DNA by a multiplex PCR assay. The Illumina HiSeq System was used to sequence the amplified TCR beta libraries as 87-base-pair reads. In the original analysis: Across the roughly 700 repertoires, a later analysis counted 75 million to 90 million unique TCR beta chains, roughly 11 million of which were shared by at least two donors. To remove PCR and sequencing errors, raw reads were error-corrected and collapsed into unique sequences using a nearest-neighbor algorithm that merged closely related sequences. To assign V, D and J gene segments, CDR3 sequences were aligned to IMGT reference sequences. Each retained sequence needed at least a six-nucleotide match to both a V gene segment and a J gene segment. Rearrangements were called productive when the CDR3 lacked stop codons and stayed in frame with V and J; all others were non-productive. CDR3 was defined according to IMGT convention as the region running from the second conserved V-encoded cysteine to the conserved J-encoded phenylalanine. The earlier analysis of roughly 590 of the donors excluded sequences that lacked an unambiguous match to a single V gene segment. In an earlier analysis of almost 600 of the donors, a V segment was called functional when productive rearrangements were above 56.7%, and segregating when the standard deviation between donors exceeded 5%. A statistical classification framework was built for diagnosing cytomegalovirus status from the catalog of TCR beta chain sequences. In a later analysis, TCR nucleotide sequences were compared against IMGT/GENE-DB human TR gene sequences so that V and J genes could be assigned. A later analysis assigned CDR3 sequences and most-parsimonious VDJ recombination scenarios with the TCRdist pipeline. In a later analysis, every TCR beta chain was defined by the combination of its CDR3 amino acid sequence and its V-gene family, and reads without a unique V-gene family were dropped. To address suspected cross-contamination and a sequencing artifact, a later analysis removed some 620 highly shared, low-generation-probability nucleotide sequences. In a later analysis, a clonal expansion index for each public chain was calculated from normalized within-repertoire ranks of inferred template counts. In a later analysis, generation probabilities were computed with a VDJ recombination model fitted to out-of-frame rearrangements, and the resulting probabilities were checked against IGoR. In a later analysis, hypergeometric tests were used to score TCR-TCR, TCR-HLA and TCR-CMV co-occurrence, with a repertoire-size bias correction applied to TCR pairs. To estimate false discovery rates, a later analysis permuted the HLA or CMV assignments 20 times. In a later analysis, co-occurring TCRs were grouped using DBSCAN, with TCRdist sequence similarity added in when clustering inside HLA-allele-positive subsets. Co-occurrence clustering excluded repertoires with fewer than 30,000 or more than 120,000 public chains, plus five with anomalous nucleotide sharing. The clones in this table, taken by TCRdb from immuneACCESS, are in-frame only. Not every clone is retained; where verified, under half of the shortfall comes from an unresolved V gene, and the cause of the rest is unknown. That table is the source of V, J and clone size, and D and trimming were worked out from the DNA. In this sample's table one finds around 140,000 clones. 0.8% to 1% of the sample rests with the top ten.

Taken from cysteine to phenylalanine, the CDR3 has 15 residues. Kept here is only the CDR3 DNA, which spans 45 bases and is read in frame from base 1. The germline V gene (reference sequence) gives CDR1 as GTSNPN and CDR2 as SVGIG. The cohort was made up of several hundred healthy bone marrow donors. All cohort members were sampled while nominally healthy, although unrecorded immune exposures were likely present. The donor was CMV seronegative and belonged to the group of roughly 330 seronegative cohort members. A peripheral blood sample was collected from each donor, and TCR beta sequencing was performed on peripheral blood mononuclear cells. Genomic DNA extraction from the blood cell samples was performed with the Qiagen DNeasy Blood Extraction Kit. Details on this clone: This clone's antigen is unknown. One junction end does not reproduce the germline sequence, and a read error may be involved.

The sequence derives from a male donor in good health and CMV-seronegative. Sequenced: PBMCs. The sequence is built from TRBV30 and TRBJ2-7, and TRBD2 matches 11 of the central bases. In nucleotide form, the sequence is TGTGCCGGGAGTGAACGTAGCGGGAGGGCCTACGAGCAGTACTTC. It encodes CAGSERSGRAYEQYF.